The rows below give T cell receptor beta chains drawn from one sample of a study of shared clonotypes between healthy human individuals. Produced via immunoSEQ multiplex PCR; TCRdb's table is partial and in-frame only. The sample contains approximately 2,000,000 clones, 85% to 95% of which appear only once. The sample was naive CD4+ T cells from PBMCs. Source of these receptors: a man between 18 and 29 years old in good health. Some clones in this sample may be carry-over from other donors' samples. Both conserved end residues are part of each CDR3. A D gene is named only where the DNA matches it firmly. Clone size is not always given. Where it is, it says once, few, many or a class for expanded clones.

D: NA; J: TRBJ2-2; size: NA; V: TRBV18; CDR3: CASSPSTNTGELFF; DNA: TGTGCCAGCTCACCCTCTACGAACACCGGGGAGCTGTTTTTT
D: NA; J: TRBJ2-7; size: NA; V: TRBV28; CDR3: CASSLRGPPYEQYF; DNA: TGTGCCAGCAGTTTGCGGGGACCCCCCTACGAGCAGTACTTC
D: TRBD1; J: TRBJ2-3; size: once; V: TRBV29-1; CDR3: CSQGKSTDTQYF; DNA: TGTTCACAGGGGAAAAGCACAGATACGCAGTATTTT
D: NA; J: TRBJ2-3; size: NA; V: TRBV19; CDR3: CASSQTASPSTDTQYF; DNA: TGTGCCAGTAGTCAGACAGCTTCGCCTAGCACAGATACGCAGTATTTT
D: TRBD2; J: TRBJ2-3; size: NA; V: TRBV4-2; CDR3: CASSPGTSGRQDTQYF; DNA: TGTGCCAGCAGCCCGGGGACTAGCGGGAGGCAAGATACGCAGTATTTT
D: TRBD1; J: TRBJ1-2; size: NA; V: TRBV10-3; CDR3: CAIRPGQGGRGYGYTF; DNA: TGTGCCATCAGGCCGGGACAGGGGGGTAGGGGCTATGGCTACACCTTC
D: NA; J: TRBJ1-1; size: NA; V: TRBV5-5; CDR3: CASSLALGQLNTEAFF; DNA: TGTGCCAGCAGCTTGGCCCTGGGGCAGCTTAACACTGAAGCTTTCTTT
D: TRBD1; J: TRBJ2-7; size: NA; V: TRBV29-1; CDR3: CSAGQGAHEQYF; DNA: TGCAGCGCCGGACAGGGGGCGCACGAGCAGTACTTC
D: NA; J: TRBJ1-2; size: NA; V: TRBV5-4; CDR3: CASTQGTEGGYTF; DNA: TGTGCCAGCACCCAAGGTACCGAAGGGGGCTACACCTTC
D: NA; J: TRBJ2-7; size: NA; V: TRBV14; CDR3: CASSQDGTVTYEQYF; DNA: TGTGCCAGCAGCCAAGATGGGACCGTAACCTACGAGCAGTACTTC
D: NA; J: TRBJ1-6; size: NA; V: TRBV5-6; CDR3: CASSLASVGSYNSPLHF; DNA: TGTGCCAGCAGCTTGGCCAGTGTGGGCTCCTATAATTCACCCCTCCACTTT
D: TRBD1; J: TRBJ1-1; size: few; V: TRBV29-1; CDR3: CSVGDREKAEAFF; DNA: TGCAGCGTCGGGGACAGGGAGAAGGCTGAAGCTTTCTTT
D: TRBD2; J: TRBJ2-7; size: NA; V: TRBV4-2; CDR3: CASSQTGLAGYEQYF; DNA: TGTGCCAGCAGCCAAACCGGACTAGCGGGATACGAGCAGTACTTC
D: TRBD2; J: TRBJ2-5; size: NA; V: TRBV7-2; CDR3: CASSSLAGPQETQYF; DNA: TGTGCCAGCAGTTCACTAGCGGGCCCACAAGAGACCCAGTACTTC
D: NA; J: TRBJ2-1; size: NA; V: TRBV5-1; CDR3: CASSLHEAPNNEQFF; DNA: TGCGCCAGCAGCTTGCACGAGGCGCCGAACAATGAGCAGTTCTTC
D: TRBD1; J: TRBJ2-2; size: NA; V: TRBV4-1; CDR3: CASSQVRDRDTGELFF; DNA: TGCGCCAGCAGCCAAGTTAGGGACAGGGACACCGGGGAGCTGTTTTTT
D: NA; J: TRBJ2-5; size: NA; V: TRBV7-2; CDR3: CASSKQGLGQETQYF; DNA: TGTGCCAGCAGCAAACAGGGTCTGGGGCAAGAGACCCAGTACTTC
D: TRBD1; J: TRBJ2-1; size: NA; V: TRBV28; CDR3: CASRRYRGSYNEQFF; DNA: TGTGCCAGCAGACGATACAGGGGTTCCTACAATGAGCAGTTCTTC
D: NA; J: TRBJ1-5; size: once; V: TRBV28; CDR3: CASSFDRQPQHF; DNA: TGTGCCAGCAGTTTTGACCGTCAGCCCCAGCATTTT
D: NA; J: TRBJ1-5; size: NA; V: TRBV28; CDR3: CASSEEGAQPQHF; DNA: TGTGCCAGCAGTGAAGAAGGGGCTCAGCCCCAGCATTTT
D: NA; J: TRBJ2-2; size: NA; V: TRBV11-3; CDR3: CASSLDLLEGGSTGELFF; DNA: TGTGCCAGCAGCTTAGATCTGTTGGAGGGTGGTAGTACCGGGGAGCTGTTTTTT
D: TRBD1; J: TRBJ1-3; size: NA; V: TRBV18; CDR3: CASSPDRGVVGNTIYF; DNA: TGTGCCAGCTCACCGGACAGGGGAGTAGTTGGAAACACCATATATTTT